The TCR beta chain under discussion was sequenced for a study of blood T cells in healthy people across ages. General observations from the study: Diversity of TCR beta per million T cells declined in a roughly linear way with age. A greater number of naive CD4+ cells and higher diversity distinguished long-lived donors from aged donors.

As to this clonotype: Its target is unknown.

The use of a sample-barcoded 5' primer and a J-beta primer mix characterized a second PCR of about 7 to 12 cycles. Each CDR3 protein gets one entry after TCRdb re-called the 5' RACE reads with MiXCR. The sample holds roughly 860,000 distinct CDR3 sequences, about 59% seen once. The TCR originated in a man aged 25 to 45 in good health. The sample taken for sequencing was blood.

The CDR3 protein is CAISTGTGIHGYTF. The DNA of the CDR3 is TGTGCCATCAGCACCGGGACAGGGATCCATGGCTACACCTTC. The chain is built from TRBV10-3 and TRBJ1-2, with 9 bases that match TRBD1. CDR3 size: 14 residues. V trimming: 6 bases; J trimming: 6 bases; junction bases outside the gene matches: 8. Looked up from germline, CDR1 is ENHRY and CDR2 is SYGVKD.